Presented here are 28 T cell receptor beta chains from one specimen sequenced in a study of T cells in Graves' hyperthyroidism and ophthalmopathy. Researchers amplified the TCR beta CDR3 regions from RNA transcripts. First-round RT-PCR with HTBI primers amplified the TCR CDR3 region. MiXCR, applied by TCRdb to the multiplex PCR reads, yields one record per CDR3 protein. The sample carries some 740,000 distinct CDR3 sequences, 14% recorded once. Sequencing input: blood. The receptor set was obtained from a woman in her late teens or twenties with Graves' hyperthyroidism.

In this sample, this clonotype turned up once. Being one base from a much bigger clone, this may be a read error. V and J are TRBV11-2 and TRBJ1-4; unclear D gene. Germline CDR1 and CDR2: SGHAT and FQNNGV. V was clipped by 0 bases and J by 5 bases, with 19 bases between them. The CDR3 contains 18 residues. The CDR3 DNA sequence: TGTGCCAGCAGCTTAGATTTCTTGACACTTTCCCCGAATGAAAAACTGTTTTTT. As protein: CASSLDFLTLSPNEKLFF. Full variable domain (rest looked up from reference TRBV11-2 and TRBJ1-4): EAGVAQSPRYKIIEKRQSVAFWCNPISGHATLYWYQQILGQGPKLLIQFQNNGVVDDSQLPKDRFSAERLKGVDSTLKIQPAKLEDSAVYLCASSLDFLTLSPNEKLFFGSGTQLSVL.

This clonotype showed up just a few times. This chain uses TRBV6-1 with TRBJ2-3, with 11 bases matching TRBD2. The CDR3 has 13 residues. In germline, CDR1 is MNHNS, CDR2 SASEGT. The ends lost 7 bases at V and 13 bases at J; junction bases unmatched: 10. DNA of the CDR3: TGTGCCAGCACCCCCCGCCTAGCGGGAGGCGAGTATTTT. Its protein is CASTPRLAGGEYF.

This clonotype was observed a handful of times. This chain uses TRBV7-2 with TRBJ1-1; D is possibly TRBD1 (5 bases). V lost 6 bases and J 4 bases, leaving 21 bases between the germline ends. Germline loops: CDR1 SGHTA, CDR2 FQGNSA. CDR3 size: 16 residues. CDR3 amino acids: CASRPRAGGSITEAFF. As DNA, the CDR3 is TGTGCCAGCAGGCCTCGGGCTGGGGGGAGTATCACTGAAGCTTTCTTT.

The chain uses TRBV6-1 and TRBJ1-2, with D possibly TRBD1 on 5 matching bases. This CDR3 region has 15 residues. V was trimmed by 8 bases and J by 0 bases, leaving 16 bases between them. Germline-derived CDR1 and CDR2 are MNHNS and SASEGT. As DNA, the CDR3 is TGTGCCAGCTCAACCGACAGCTACTCTAACTATGGCTACACCTTC. Translating gives CASSTDSYSNYGYTF.

This clonotype was seen ten or more times. The chain couples TRBV6-1 to TRBJ1-1, with D possibly being TRBD1 (6 bases). The CDR3 covers 13 residues. V lost 6 bases to trimming and J lost 8 bases, with 16 bases between them. CDR1 and CDR2 (germline): MNHNS, SASEGT. The DNA of the CDR3 is TGTGCCAGCAGCCGTCGGGTAACAGGGGAAGCTTTCTTT. This sequence encodes CASSRRVTGEAFF.

This clonotype was counted ten times or more. The chain links TRBV7-6 to TRBJ2-7; maybe TRBD2 (6 bases). Deletions cut 1 base from V and 2 bases from J, with 9 bases between. CDR1 and CDR2 (germline): SGHVS, FNYEAQ. This CDR3 is 14 amino acids long. CDR3: CASSLVEGTYEQYF. The DNA of the CDR3 is TGTGCCAGCAGCTTAGTGGAGGGGACCTACGAGCAGTACTTC.

This sequence joins TRBV27 and TRBJ1-1, with a possible D match to TRBD1 (5 bases). The V end lost 4 bases, the J end lost 5 bases, and 20 bases lay between the germline ends. Germline assignment: CDR1 MNHEY and CDR2 SMNVEV (reference sequence). This CDR3 spans 16 amino acids. CDR3 in DNA: TGTGCCAGCAGTTCAGCCCGGGACTATGAGGGGACTGAAGCTTTCTTT. Translated, it gives CASSSARDYEGTEAFF.

DNA of the CDR3: TGCGCCAGCAGTCAGGACAGAGCCCCAGATACGCAGTATTTT. Encoded protein: CASSQDRAPDTQYF. This sequence joins TRBV5-1 and TRBJ2-3, with D possibly being TRBD1 (6 bases). Germline CDR1 is SGHRS and CDR2 is YFSETQ. The CDR3 spans 14 residues. V lost 5 bases to trimming and J lost 4 bases, with 14 bases between them. Variable domain in full (rest from reference TRBV5-1 and TRBJ2-3): KAGVTQTPRYLIKTRGQQVTLSCSPISGHRSVSWYQQTPGQGLQFLFEYFSETQRNKGNFPGRFSGRQFSNSRSEMNVSTLELGDSALYLCASSQDRAPDTQYFGPGTRLTVL.

V gene TRBV7-9 combines with J gene TRBJ2-5, with 8 bases matching TRBD2. The CDR3 is made up of 11 amino acids. Germline V lookup: CDR1 SEHNR, CDR2 FQNEAQ (reference sequence). Trimming cost V 7 bases and J 9 bases; bases outside gene matches: 4. The CDR3: CASTGGEAQYF. CDR3 in DNA: TGTGCCAGCACCGGGGGGGAGGCCCAGTACTTC.

The chain is built from TRBV18 and TRBJ1-1; 10 nucleotides match TRBD1. Germline values: CDR1 KGHSH, CDR2 LQKENI. The junction had 9 bases not matched to a gene; V was cut back by 2 bases and J by 0 bases. The CDR3 is 18 amino acids. Written as DNA, the CDR3 is TGTGCCAGCTCACCAATTACCGGGACAGGGGCCATGAACACTGAAGCTTTCTTT. Its translation is CASSPITGTGAMNTEAFF.

The chain links TRBV20-1 to TRBJ2-7, with D maybe TRBD1 (5 bases). This CDR3 region has 11 residues. V shed 6 bases and J shed 5 bases, with 11 bases lying between them. In germline, CDR1 is DFQATT, CDR2 SNEGSKA (reference sequence). The chain's CDR3 is CSAPQGNEQYF. The CDR3 bases are TGCAGTGCGCCTCAGGGAAACGAGCAGTACTTC.

This clonotype was found a few times. The rearrangement uses TRBV20-1 and TRBJ2-1; 8 nucleotides match TRBD2. The junction had 2 bases not matched to a gene; V was cut back by 3 bases and J by 1 base. This CDR3 spans 14 amino acids. Germline CDR1 is DFQATT and CDR2 is SNEGSKA (reference sequence). The CDR3 sequence is CSARPSGSYNEQFF. CDR3 nucleotides: TGCAGTGCTAGGCCTAGCGGGTCCTACAATGAGCAGTTCTTC.

This clonotype was counted at least ten times. The V call is TRBV30, the J call TRBJ1-1; D remains unclear. V was clipped by 0 bases and J by 6 bases, with 8 bases between them. There are 12 residues in the CDR3. Germline V gene sequence: CDR1 GTSNPN, CDR2 SVGIG (reference sequence). CDR3 sequence reads: CAWSVLPAEAFF. The CDR3 DNA sequence: TGTGCCTGGAGTGTACTACCCGCTGAAGCTTTCTTT.

The rearrangement joins TRBV7-3 to TRBJ2-2, with 8 bases aligning to TRBD1. Germline loops: CDR1 SGHTA, CDR2 FQGTGA. The CDR3 covers 16 residues. V lost 4 bases and J lost 7; bases outside the gene matches: 11. CDR3 in DNA: TGTGCCAGCAGCTCACTTTCAGGGGGCGCCGGCGGGGAGCTGTTTTTT. This translates into CASSSLSGGAGGELFF.

Ten or more counts support this clonotype. The rearrangement joins TRBV30 to TRBJ2-7; D unresolved. In germline, CDR1 is GTSNPN, CDR2 SVGIG (reference sequence). The germline V and J ends were trimmed by 0 bases and 6 bases, with 12 bases remaining between them. CDR3 length: 13 residues. In DNA form, the CDR3 reads TGTGCCTGGAGTGTACTATTCAGCCTCGAGCAGTACTTC. Its protein product is CAWSVLFSLEQYF.

V usage is TRBV5-6 and J usage is TRBJ2-5; 7 bases are shared with TRBD2. This CDR3 is built from 18 residues. The J segment lost 4 bases and the V segment lost 3 bases, leaving 18 bases of the junction unmatched. The germline CDR1 and CDR2 sequences are SGHDT and YYEEEE. In DNA form, the CDR3 reads TGTGCCAGCAGCTCGCGGGGGTTGGGAGGGGCCCGATCAGAGACCCAGTACTTC. This codes for CASSSRGLGGARSETQYF.

This clonotype was recorded at least ten times. V usage is TRBV24-1 and J usage is TRBJ2-3; D is unclear. Trimming shortened V by 4 bases and J by 0 bases, and 19 bases separated the two germline ends. Germline CDR1 KGHDR, CDR2 SFDVKD. The CDR3 extends over 18 amino acids. CDR3 coding DNA: TGTGCCACCAGTGACCGCATGAAAATAGGGCTTAGCACAGATACGCAGTATTTT. Protein product: CATSDRMKIGLSTDTQYF.

Details on this clonotype: One base away lies a much larger clone, so this may be a sequencing read error. Since the CDR3 does not end with the conserved phenylalanine or tryptophan, this likely comes from a read error. The V gene is TRBV9, the J gene TRBJ1-1; no firm D call. V dropped 0 bases and J dropped 1 base, with 10 bases sitting between them. Per the germline V gene, CDR1 is SGDLS and CDR2 is YYNGEE. The CDR3 length is 15 residues. The CDR3 DNA reads TGTGCCAGCAGCGTAGATGGCACGACGAACACTGAAGCTTTCTCT. Protein sequence: CASSVDGTTNTEAFS.

This rearrangement joins TRBV6-1 to TRBJ2-5; 9 bases map to TRBD1. Germline CDR1 and CDR2: MNHNS and SASEGT. V trimming: 6 bases; J trimming: 4 bases; junction bases outside the gene matches: 3. This CDR3 is 13 amino acids long. Here the CDR3 reads CASRDRGGETQYF. The CDR3 DNA reads as TGTGCCAGCAGGGACAGGGGTGGAGAGACCCAGTACTTC.

This clonotype was detected ten times or more. The V gene is TRBV11-2, the J gene TRBJ1-1; 7 positions match TRBD1. This CDR3 contains 19 residues. The J segment lost 3 bases and the V segment lost 2 bases, leaving 18 bases of the junction unmatched. Per the germline V gene, CDR1 is SGHAT and CDR2 is FQNNGV. The CDR3: CASSLLGWRQGIRDTEAFF. CDR3 DNA sequence: TGTGCCAGCAGCTTATTGGGGTGGAGACAGGGTATACGGGACACTGAAGCTTTCTTT.

This clonotype occurred a few times. The rearrangement links TRBV18 to TRBJ1-1; D remains ambiguous. Per the germline V gene, CDR1 is KGHSH and CDR2 is LQKENI. The CDR3 has 20 amino acids. Trimming stripped 1 base from V and 0 bases from J, with 24 bases between. The CDR3: CASSPHFPDPSVLMNTEAFF. The CDR3 nucleotides read TGTGCCAGCTCACCACATTTTCCAGACCCGAGCGTCCTCATGAACACTGAAGCTTTCTTT.

This clonotype was seen many times. This chain connects TRBV10-3 to TRBJ2-2; D assignment may be TRBD1 or TRBD2 (5 bases each). The V and J ends lost 2 bases and 3 bases respectively, with 10 bases between them. The germline V gene encodes CDR1 ENHRY and CDR2 SYGVKD. CDR3 size: 15 residues. In nucleotides, the CDR3 is TGTGCCATCAGTGAGGGCAGGGACCACACCGGGGAGCTGTTTTTT. This sequence encodes CAISEGRDHTGELFF.

This clonotype was detected ten times or more. V gene TRBV13 combines with J gene TRBJ1-2; perhaps TRBD1 as D (5 bases). The CDR3 is 14 residues long. V lost 4 bases, J lost 6 bases, and 15 bases lay in between. Germline CDR1 and CDR2: PRHDT and FYEKMQ (reference sequence). For the CDR3, the DNA is TGTGCCAGCAGCTCGGGTCGGGGGGGTGATGGCTACACCTTC. Translation gives CASSSGRGGDGYTF.

This clonotype appeared a few times. The CDR3 DNA reads TGTGCCAGCAGTGAATGGGGCAGCTCCTACAATGAGCAGTTCTTC. This sequence encodes CASSEWGSSYNEQFF. The gene calls are TRBV2 and TRBJ2-1; D might be TRBD1 (5 bases). The germline gives CDR1 SNHLY, CDR2 FYNNEI. Trimming took 2 bases from V and 0 from J, leaving 8 bases between them. CDR3 length: 15 amino acids.

This clonotype was detected ten times or more. The chain uses TRBV10-2 and TRBJ2-7; D gene uncertain. The V and J ends lost 1 base and 2 bases respectively, with 9 bases between them. The CDR3 extends over 14 amino acids. Germline CDR1 WSHSY, CDR2 SAAADI. The CDR3 nucleotides read TGCGCCAGCAGTGAGTTGGAGAAGGCCTACGAGCAGTACTTC. As protein: CASSELEKAYEQYF.

The V call is TRBV27, the J call TRBJ2-3; 15 nucleotides line up with TRBD2. Germline V CDR1 and CDR2: MNHEY, SMNVEV (reference sequence). This CDR3 has 20 amino acids. J gave up 0 bases and V 2 bases, and 9 bases lay outside the gene matches. The CDR3 reads CASSLTPGTSGRLSTDTQYF. In nucleotides, the CDR3 is TGTGCCAGCAGTTTAACGCCCGGGACTAGCGGGAGGCTAAGCACAGATACGCAGTATTTT.

This clonotype was counted between two and nine times. This chain joins TRBV11-3 and TRBJ2-3; a possible D gene is TRBD1 (5 bases). Trimming pared 6 bases from V and 5 bases from J, leaving 24 bases between. Germline V gene sequence: CDR1 SGHNT, CDR2 YENEEA. The CDR3 loop spans 17 amino acids. The DNA for the CDR3 is TGTGCCAGCAGTTCTACCGTTAAAGGGGCAAGGGGAGATACGCAGTATTTT. This encodes CASSSTVKGARGDTQYF. The full variable domain, with the rest looked up from reference TRBV11-3 and TRBJ2-3, is EAGVVQSPRYKIIEKKQPVAFWCNPISGHNTLYWYLQNLGQGPELLIRYENEEAVDDSQLPKDRFSAERLKGVDSTLKIQPAELGDSAVYLCASSSTVKGARGDTQYFGPGTRLTVL.

This clonotype was observed at least ten times. The rearrangement links TRBV28 to TRBJ1-1; the D is unclear. The germline V gene encodes CDR1 MDHEN and CDR2 SYDVKM. V was clipped by 7 bases and J by 1 base, with 10 bases between them. This CDR3 region has 13 residues. CDR3 sequence (DNA): TGTGCCAGCACCCCTCTAACGAACACTGAAGCTTTCTTT. It codes for CASTPLTNTEAFF.